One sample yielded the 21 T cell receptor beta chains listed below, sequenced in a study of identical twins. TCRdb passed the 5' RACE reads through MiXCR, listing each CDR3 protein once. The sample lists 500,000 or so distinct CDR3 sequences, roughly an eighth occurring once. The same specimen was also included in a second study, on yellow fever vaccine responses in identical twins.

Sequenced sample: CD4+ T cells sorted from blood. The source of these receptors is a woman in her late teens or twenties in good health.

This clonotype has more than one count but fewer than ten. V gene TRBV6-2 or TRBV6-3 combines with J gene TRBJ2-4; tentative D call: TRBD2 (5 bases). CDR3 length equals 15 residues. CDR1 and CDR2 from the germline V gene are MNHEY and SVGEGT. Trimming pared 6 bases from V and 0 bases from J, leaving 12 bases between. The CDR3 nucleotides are TGTGCCAGCAGGATTGCCGGACTAGCCAAAAACATTCAGTACTTC. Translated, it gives CASRIAGLAKNIQYF.

The CDR3 loop reads CSANEPDRDPASGGRGDPYEQYF. DNA of the CDR3: TGCAGTGCTAATGAACCGGACAGGGACCCCGCTAGCGGGGGAAGAGGGGACCCCTACGAGCAGTACTTC. J is TRBJ2-7 and V is TRBV20-1, with 10 bases aligning to TRBD2. J lost 2 bases, V lost 4 bases, and 32 bases had no gene match. Germline assignment: CDR1 DFQATT and CDR2 SNEGSKA (reference sequence). CDR3 length equals 23 residues.

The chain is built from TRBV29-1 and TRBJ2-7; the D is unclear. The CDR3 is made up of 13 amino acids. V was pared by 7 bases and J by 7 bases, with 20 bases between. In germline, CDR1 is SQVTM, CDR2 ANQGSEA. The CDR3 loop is CSAALMGKGEQYF. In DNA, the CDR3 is TGCAGCGCCGCACTAATGGGAAAAGGGGAGCAGTACTTC.

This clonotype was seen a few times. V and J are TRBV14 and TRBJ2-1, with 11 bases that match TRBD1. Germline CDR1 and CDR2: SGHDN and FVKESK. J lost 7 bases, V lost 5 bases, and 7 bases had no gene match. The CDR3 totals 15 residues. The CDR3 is CASSGRGTGGNEQFF. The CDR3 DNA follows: TGTGCCAGCAGCGGCCGGGGGACAGGGGGAAATGAGCAGTTCTTC.

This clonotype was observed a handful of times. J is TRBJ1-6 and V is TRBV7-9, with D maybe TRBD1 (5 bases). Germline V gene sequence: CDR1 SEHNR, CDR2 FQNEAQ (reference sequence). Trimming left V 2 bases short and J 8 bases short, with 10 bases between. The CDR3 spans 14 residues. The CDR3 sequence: CASSLSRGHSPLHF. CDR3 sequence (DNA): TGTGCCAGCAGCTTATCTAGGGGTCATTCACCCCTCCACTTT.

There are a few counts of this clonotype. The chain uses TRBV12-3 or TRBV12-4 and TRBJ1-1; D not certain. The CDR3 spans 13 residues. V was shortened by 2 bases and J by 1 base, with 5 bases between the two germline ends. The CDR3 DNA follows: TGTGCCAGCAGTTTATTGCAGAACACTGAAGCTTTCTTT. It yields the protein CASSLLQNTEAFF.

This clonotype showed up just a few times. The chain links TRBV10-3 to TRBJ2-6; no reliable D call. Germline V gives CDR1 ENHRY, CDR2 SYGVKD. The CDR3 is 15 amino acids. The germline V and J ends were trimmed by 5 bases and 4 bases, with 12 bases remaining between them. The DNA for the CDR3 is TGTGCCATCAGTACCCCCCCGGCGGGGGCCAACGTCCTGACTTTC. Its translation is CAISTPPAGANVLTF.

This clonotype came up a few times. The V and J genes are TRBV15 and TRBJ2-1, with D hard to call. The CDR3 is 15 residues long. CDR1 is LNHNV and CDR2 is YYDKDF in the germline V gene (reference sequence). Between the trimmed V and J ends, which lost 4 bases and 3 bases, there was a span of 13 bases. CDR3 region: CATSTRGGVYNEQFF. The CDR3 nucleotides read TGTGCCACCAGCACGAGAGGTGGCGTCTACAATGAGCAGTTCTTC.

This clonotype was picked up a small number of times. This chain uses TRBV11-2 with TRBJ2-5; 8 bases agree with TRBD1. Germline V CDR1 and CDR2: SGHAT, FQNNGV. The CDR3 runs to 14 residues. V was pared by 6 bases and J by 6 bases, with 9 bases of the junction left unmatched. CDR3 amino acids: CASSQRQGRKTQYF. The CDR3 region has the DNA TGTGCCAGCAGTCAACGACAGGGGAGAAAGACCCAGTACTTC.

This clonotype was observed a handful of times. The CDR3 bases are TGTGCCAGCAGCTTGCCGCTAGACTACGAGCAGTACTTC. Translation gives CASSLPLDYEQYF. The rearrangement uses TRBV5-4 and TRBJ2-7; D unclear. Germline CDR1 and CDR2: SGHNT and YYREEE (reference sequence). The CDR3 is 13 amino acids. V dropped 1 base and J dropped 3 bases, with 8 bases sitting between them. Full variable domain (remainder filled in from reference TRBV5-4 and TRBJ2-7): ETGVTQSPTHLIKTRGQQVTLRCSSQSGHNTVSWYQQALGQGPQFIFQYYREEENGRGNFPPRFSGLQFPNYSSELNVNALELDDSALYLCASSLPLDYEQYFGPGTRLTVT.

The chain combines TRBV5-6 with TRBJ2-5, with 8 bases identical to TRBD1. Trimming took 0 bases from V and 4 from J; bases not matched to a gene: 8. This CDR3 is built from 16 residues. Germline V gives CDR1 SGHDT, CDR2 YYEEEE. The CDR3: CASSLAHGQGGETQYF. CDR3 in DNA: TGTGCCAGCAGCTTGGCCCATGGACAGGGTGGAGAGACCCAGTACTTC.

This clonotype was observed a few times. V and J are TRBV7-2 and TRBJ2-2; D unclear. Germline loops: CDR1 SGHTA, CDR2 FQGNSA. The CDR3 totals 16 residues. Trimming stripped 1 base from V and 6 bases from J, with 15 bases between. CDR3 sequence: CASSLVGILEAGELFF. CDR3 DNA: TGTGCCAGCAGCTTAGTGGGAATCCTAGAAGCCGGGGAGCTGTTTTTT.

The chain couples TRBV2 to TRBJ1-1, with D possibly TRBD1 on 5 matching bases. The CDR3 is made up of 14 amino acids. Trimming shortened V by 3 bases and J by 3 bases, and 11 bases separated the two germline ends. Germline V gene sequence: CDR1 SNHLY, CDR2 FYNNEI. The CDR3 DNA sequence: TGTGCCAGCAGTGAGCAGGGACGCGACACTGAAGCTTTCTTT. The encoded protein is CASSEQGRDTEAFF.

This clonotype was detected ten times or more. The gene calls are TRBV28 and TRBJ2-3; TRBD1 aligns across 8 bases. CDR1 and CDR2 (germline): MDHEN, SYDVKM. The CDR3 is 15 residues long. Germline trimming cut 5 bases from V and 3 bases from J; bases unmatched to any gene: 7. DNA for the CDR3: TGTGCCAGCAGTCTCCGGGACAGGAGGACAGATACGCAGTATTTT. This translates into CASSLRDRRTDTQYF.

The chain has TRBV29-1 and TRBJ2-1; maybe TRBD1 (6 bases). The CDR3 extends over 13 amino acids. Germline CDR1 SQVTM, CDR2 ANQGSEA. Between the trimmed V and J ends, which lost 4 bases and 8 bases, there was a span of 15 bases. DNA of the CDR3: TGCAGCGTTGGACTCGCGCCAGGGGATGAGCAGTTCTTC. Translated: CSVGLAPGDEQFF.

Here the CDR3 DNA reads TGCAGTGCTAGCGGGACAGGGGGCCCAGATACGCAGTATTTT. Protein product: CSASGTGGPDTQYF. The chain uses TRBV20-1 and TRBJ2-3; 12 bases align to TRBD1. Germline trimming cut 3 bases from V and 4 bases from J; bases unmatched to any gene: 2. The CDR3 totals 14 residues. Germline assignment: CDR1 DFQATT and CDR2 SNEGSKA (reference sequence).

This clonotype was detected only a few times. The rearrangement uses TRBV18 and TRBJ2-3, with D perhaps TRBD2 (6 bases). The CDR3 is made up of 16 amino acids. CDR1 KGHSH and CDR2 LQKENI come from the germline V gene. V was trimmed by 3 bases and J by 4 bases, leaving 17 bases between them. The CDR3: CASSPFSGRQADTQYF. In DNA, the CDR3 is TGTGCCAGCTCACCTTTTAGCGGACGGCAAGCAGATACGCAGTATTTT.

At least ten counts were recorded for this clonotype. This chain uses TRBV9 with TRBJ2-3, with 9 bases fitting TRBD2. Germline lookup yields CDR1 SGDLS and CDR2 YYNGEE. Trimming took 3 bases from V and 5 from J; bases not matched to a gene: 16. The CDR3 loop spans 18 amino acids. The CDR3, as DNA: TGTGCCAGCAGCGCCCTCCGAGGGGGCGGGAGGGCCATAGATACGCAGTATTTT. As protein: CASSALRGGGRAIDTQYF.

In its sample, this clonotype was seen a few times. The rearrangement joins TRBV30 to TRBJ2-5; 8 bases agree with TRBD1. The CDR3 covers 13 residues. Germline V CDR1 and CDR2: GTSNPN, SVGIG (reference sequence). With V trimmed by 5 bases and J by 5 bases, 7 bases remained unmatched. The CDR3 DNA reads TGTGCCTGGCTGCAGGGGGCGGGGGAGACCCAGTACTTC. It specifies CAWLQGAGETQYF.

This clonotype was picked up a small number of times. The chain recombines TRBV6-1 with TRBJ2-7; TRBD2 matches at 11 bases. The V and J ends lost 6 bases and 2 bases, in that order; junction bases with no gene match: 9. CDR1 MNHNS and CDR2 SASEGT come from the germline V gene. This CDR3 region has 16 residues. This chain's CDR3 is CASRSMGLAATYEQYF. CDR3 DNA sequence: TGTGCCAGCAGGTCAATGGGACTAGCGGCAACCTACGAGCAGTACTTC.

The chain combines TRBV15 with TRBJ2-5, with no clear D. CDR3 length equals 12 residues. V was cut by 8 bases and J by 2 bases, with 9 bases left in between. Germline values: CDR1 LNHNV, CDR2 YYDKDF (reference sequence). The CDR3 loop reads CATLKVQETQYF. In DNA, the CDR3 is TGTGCCACCCTGAAGGTACAAGAGACCCAGTACTTC.